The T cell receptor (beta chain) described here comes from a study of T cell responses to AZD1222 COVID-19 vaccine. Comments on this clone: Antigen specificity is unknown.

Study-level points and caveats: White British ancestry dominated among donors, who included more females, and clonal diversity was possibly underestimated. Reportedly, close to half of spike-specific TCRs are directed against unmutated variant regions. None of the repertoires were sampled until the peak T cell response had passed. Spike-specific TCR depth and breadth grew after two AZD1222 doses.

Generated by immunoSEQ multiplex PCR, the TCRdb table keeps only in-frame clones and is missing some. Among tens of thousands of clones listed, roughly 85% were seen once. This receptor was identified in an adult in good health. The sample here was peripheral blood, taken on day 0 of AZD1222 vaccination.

The CDR3 DNA reads as TGTGCCAGCAGCTTGGGGGCTAGCGGGGAGCCCTACGAGCAGTACTTC. This translates into CASSLGASGEPYEQYF. The V and J genes are TRBV5-6 and TRBJ2-7; 9 bases map to TRBD2. Germline CDR1 reads SGHDT; CDR2 reads YYEEEE. V lost 0 bases to trimming and J lost 2 bases; unmatched junction nucleotides: 6. This CDR3 region has 16 residues. The complete variable domain, with remaining parts taken from reference TRBV5-6 and TRBJ2-7, reads DAGVTQSPTHLIKTRGQQVTLRCSPKSGHDTVSWYQQALGQGPQFIFQYYEEEERQRGNFPDRFSGHQFPNYSSELNVNALLLGDSALYLCASSLGASGEPYEQYFGPGTRLTVT.